Listed below are T cell receptor beta chains from one sample, sequenced in a study of blood T cell repertoires in COVID-19. Profiled with immunoSEQ multiplex PCR; TCRdb holds only in-frame clones, not every one. Of around 30,000 clones listed, roughly three quarters are singletons. Input material: peripheral blood. The receptors were gathered from a woman aged 70-85 years with acute or convalescent COVID-19. CDR3s leave out the opening cysteine and the closing phenylalanine or tryptophan.

v_gene,j_gene,CDR3aa
TRBV28,TRBJ1-4,ASSDRVTNEKLF
TRBV28,TRBJ2-5,ASSFGVGVETQY
TRBV3-1/TRBV3-2,TRBJ1-2,ASSLQGPLYGYT
TRBV28,TRBJ2-7,ASSSPSYEQY
TRBV7-8,TRBJ1-2,ASSEQGTYGYT
TRBV7-2,TRBJ2-1,ASSLGLAGYPPKQF
TRBV6-5,TRBJ1-4,ASTQAGSNEKLF
TRBV29-1,TRBJ1-3,SVEATETPTASSGNTIY
TRBV6-2/TRBV6-3,TRBJ2-1,ASSPTSGSSNEQF
TRBV7-3,TRBJ2-1,ASSLSQGSSYNEQF
TRBV28,TRBJ2-7,ASSIMGLAIYEQY
TRBV2,TRBJ2-5,ASSVTVEETQY
TRBV7-8,TRBJ2-6,ASSSGQGRANVLT
TRBV30,TRBJ1-5,AWRVGTGGFQPQH
TRBV25-1,TRBJ2-7,ASSLGLIYEQY
TRBV3-1/TRBV3-2,TRBJ1-5,ASSQGKSTHSNQPQH
TRBV7-8,TRBJ2-7,ASSLVAEQY
TRBV6-5,TRBJ2-7,ASSSRQGILEQY
TRBV11-2,TRBJ2-5,ASSLDRQVQETQY
TRBV2,TRBJ2-5,ASSEVQGLVAQY
TRBV28,TRBJ2-1,ASSPDQDRGWSEQF
TRBV2,TRBJ1-3,ASSGDRGPGNTIY
TRBV4-1,TRBJ1-6,ASSPVGVVRGSPLH
TRBV15,TRBJ2-3,ATSREMEGSSQY
TRBV5-5,TRBJ2-6,ASSLGGGTGVSGANVLT
TRBV2,TRBJ2-7,ASTRGQGGSYEQY
TRBV5-1,TRBJ1-1,ASSLGDRVRTEAF
TRBV27,TRBJ2-3,ASSLVSNLIGDTQY
TRBV4-1,TRBJ2-7,ASSQLGGKIAGEQY
TRBV19,TRBJ2-5,ASTTRGLAGETQY
TRBV4-2,TRBJ2-2,ASSLRGGGNTGELF
TRBV5-6,TRBJ2-7,ASTLRGLKGEQY
TRBV4-2,TRBJ1-6,ASSQLRYGGGGSPLH
TRBV27,TRBJ1-5,ASSFVQGSNQPQH
TRBV4-2,TRBJ2-6,ASSPLAGGANVLT
TRBV6-4,TRBJ2-7,ASSLPDRTDYEQY
TRBV27,TRBJ2-7,ASSLSLYDRDSEQY
TRBV3-1/TRBV3-2,TRBJ2-2,ASKEPNTGELF
TRBV11-2,TRBJ2-4,ASSQGTGENIQY
TRBV11-2,TRBJ2-7,ASSFEQGASYEQY
TRBV20-1,TRBJ1-4,SASPGTGDSKLF
TRBV27,TRBJ1-2,ASSRTGNYGYT
TRBV6-2/TRBV6-3,TRBJ1-5,ASSPDRGVPNQPQH
TRBV29-1,TRBJ1-4,SGVDSGGPGKLF
TRBV27,TRBJ2-3,ASSLKFSQGWVTQY
TRBV30,TRBJ1-5,AWSIGGGQPQH